This T cell receptor (beta chain) was retrieved from a study of T cell responses to AZD1222 COVID-19 vaccine. Some clones are missing from TCRdb's copy, which holds only in-frame ones; the method was immunoSEQ multiplex PCR. In the table there are under 150,000 clones, roughly 92% of which are singletons. As concerns this clone: Its antigen is not known.

The germline gives CDR1 MNHEY, CDR2 SVGAGI. The ends were cut back, 2 bases at V and 5 bases at J, with 12 bases in the middle. The CDR3 runs 14 residues. Regarding the study as a whole: Close to half of spike-specific TCRs reportedly recognize unmutated variant regions. Regions 160-218 and 743-854 held dominance among vaccine-associated CD4 TCRs, which spanned spike.

The source was peripheral blood, collected 28 days after the second AZD1222 dose. The gene calls are TRBV6-5 and TRBJ1-1; D possibly corresponds to TRBD1 (5 bases). The clonotype comes from an adult who received the AZD1222 COVID-19 vaccine. The CDR3 nucleotides are TGTGCCAGCAGTTACGGGGGGACCCCTACTGAAGCTTTCTTT. Translating gives CASSYGGTPTEAFF.